This entry concerns a single TCR beta chain. The sample belongs to a study of CD8+CD57+ T cells in acquired aplastic anemia. About the research overall: Average DNA yield from sorted CD4+ and CD8+ cells was about 3 ug.

Patients picked for sequencing had shown CD8+CD57+ cell expansion detected by flow cytometry. Genomic DNA provided the template from which TCR beta VDJ and CDR3 profiles were obtained. TCRdb re-derived calls from the reads in MiXCR, one entry per CDR3 protein. The repertoire holds 150,000 to 200,000 distinct CDR3 sequences, with roughly 50% as singletons. The CDR3 is made up of 13 amino acids. Per the germline V gene, CDR1 is SQVTM and CDR2 is ANQGSEA. Trimming removed 7 bases at V and 1 base at J, with 13 bases between. The rearrangement links TRBV29-1 to TRBJ1-1; D gene uncertain. This sequence originates from a human donor with aplastic anemia. Specimen: sorted CD4+, CD8+, or CD8+CD57+ T cells (not recorded which) from PBMCs. The CDR3 DNA is TGCAGCGCCCTTAGTGGCGGGAACACTGAAGCTTTCTTT. This sequence encodes CSALSGGNTEAFF. The full variable domain, in which reference TRBV29-1 and TRBJ1-1 provide the parts outside the CDR3, is SAVISQKPSRDICQRGTSLTIQCQVDSQVTMMFWYRQQPGQSLTLIATANQGSEATYESGFVIDKFPISRPNLTFSTLTVSNMSPEDSSIYLCSALSGGNTEAFFGQGTRLTVV.